This is a list of T cell receptor beta chains from one sample in a study of T cells in Graves' hyperthyroidism and ophthalmopathy. In TCRdb, the multiplex PCR reads were re-called with MiXCR into one record per CDR3 protein. The sample holds 300,000 to 400,000 distinct CDR3 sequences, approximately 15% seen once. The sequencing input was blood. The receptors were gathered from a woman aged 25 to 39 with Graves' ophthalmopathy. CDR3s include the opening cysteine and the closing phenylalanine or tryptophan. The D gene is left open where the match is weak. Clone size is shown for a subset of rows, as once, few, many or a class of expanded clone.

.,TRBJ1-5,TRBV3-1,many,CASSQGTAYSNQPQHF,TGTGCCAGCAGCCAAGGGACAGCTTATAGCAATCAGCCCCAGCATTTT
.,TRBJ2-1,TRBV11-2,many,CASSLVVGVPYNEQFF,TGTGCCAGCAGCTTAGTTGTGGGGGTGCCGTACAATGAGCAGTTCTTC
.,TRBJ2-2,TRBV6-1,many,CASKGGANTGELFF,TGTGCCAGCAAGGGAGGAGCGAACACCGGGGAGCTGTTTTTT
TRBD2,TRBJ2-7,TRBV7-9,many,CASKNSGGEYEQYF,TGTGCCAGCAAGAATAGCGGGGGAGAGTACGAGCAGTACTTC
.,TRBJ2-5,TRBV7-8,many,CASSSLSGGGRETQYF,TGTGCCAGCAGCTCCTTGAGTGGGGGCGGGAGAGAGACCCAGTACTTC
.,TRBJ2-7,TRBV27,many,CASSLGFGYEQYF,TGTGCCAGCAGTTTGGGATTTGGATACGAGCAGTACTTC
TRBD1,TRBJ1-2,TRBV14,.,CASSQADRAYYGYTF,TGTGCCAGCAGCCAAGCTGACAGGGCCTACTATGGCTACACCTTC
.,TRBJ2-1,TRBV28,many,CASSRLQGFDRGSNEQFF,TGTGCCAGCAGCCGCCTGCAGGGTTTCGACCGGGGGAGCAATGAGCAGTTCTTC
.,TRBJ1-2,TRBV2,few,CASRKPRDTAYGYTF,TGTGCCAGCAGGAAGCCCCGAGACACCGCCTATGGCTACACCTTC
.,TRBJ1-5,TRBV2,many,CARRMQASNQPQHF,TGTGCCAGGAGAATGCAGGCTAGCAATCAGCCCCAGCATTTT
TRBD1,TRBJ1-5,TRBV6-1,few,CANSPRPGTGFGNQPQHF,TGTGCCAACAGTCCCAGGCCCGGGACAGGGTTTGGCAATCAGCCCCAGCATTTT
.,TRBJ2-5,TRBV28,many,CASSARVETQYF,TGTGCCAGCAGTGCCAGGGTGGAGACCCAGTACTTC
.,TRBJ2-2,TRBV5-1,many,CASSQRRNTGELFF,TGCGCCAGCAGCCAGCGGAGGAACACCGGGGAGCTGTTTTTT
TRBD1,TRBJ1-2,TRBV2,many,CARLGGQGVPSGYTF,TGTGCCAGACTAGGCGGACAGGGAGTCCCCTCTGGCTACACCTTC
.,TRBJ2-1,TRBV14,.,CASSRFVGAVEQFF,TGTGCCAGCAGCCGATTCGTTGGGGCAGTTGAGCAGTTCTTC
.,TRBJ2-7,TRBV5-4,few,CASGKTAGGGEQYF,TGTGCCAGCGGCAAGACAGCCGGAGGGGGCGAGCAGTACTTC
TRBD2,TRBJ2-5,TRBV2,many,CARELAGGPETQYF,TGTGCCAGGGAACTAGCGGGGGGGCCGGAGACCCAGTACTTC
.,TRBJ1-6,TRBV27,many,CASSLRENSPLHF,TGTGCCAGCAGTTTAAGGGAGAATTCACCCCTCCACTTT
.,TRBJ1-1,TRBV4-1,.,CASSGRGWTTDGVEAFF,TGCGCCAGCAGCGGAAGGGGCTGGACAACTGATGGGGTTGAAGCTTTCTTT
.,TRBJ2-5,TRBV5-1,many,CASSFAQGGQETQYF,TGCGCCAGCAGCTTCGCACAGGGAGGCCAAGAGACCCAGTACTTC
.,TRBJ2-7,TRBV20-1,many,CSARRVAEQYF,TGCAGTGCTAGAAGAGTAGCCGAGCAGTACTTC
.,TRBJ2-1,TRBV24-1,few,CATSFRLVNEQFF,TGTGCCACCTCATTCCGCCTCGTAAATGAGCAGTTCTTC
.,TRBJ1-2,TRBV12-3/TRBV12-4,many,CASSTLGGKMSGYTF,TGTGCCAGCAGCACATTGGGGGGGAAGATGAGTGGCTACACCTTC